The 21 T cell receptor beta chains in this list originate from one sample, sequenced in a study of cytomegalovirus exposure and HLA in healthy donors. PCR employed 60 Vbeta and 13 Jbeta primers. Some clones are missing from TCRdb's copy, which holds only in-frame ones; the method was immunoSEQ multiplex PCR. The data show 75,000 to 90,000 clones, 85% seen once. Sequencing was done on a sample of PBMCs. The receptors derive from a man in his forties or fifties in good health and CMV-seropositive.

The sample holds a few counts of this clone. This rearrangement joins TRBV7-8 to TRBJ2-7; 8 bases are a match to TRBD2. V lost 1 base and J lost 7; bases outside the gene matches: 12. From germline, CDR1 is SGHVS and CDR2 FQNEAQ. The CDR3 has 16 residues. CDR3 DNA: TGTGCCAGCAGCTTAGTCAGCGGGGGACTAATGCTAGAGCAGTACTTC. Protein product: CASSLVSGGLMLEQYF.

The chain combines TRBV7-3 with TRBJ2-1, with D possibly TRBD1 on 5 matching bases. CDR3 size: 18 residues. Trimming left V 5 bases short and J 2 bases short, with 22 bases between. Germline-derived CDR1 and CDR2 are SGHTA and FQGTGA. The CDR3: CASSPQPGPAGTYNEQFF. Written as DNA, the CDR3 is TGTGCCAGCAGCCCTCAACCAGGGCCCGCCGGAACCTACAATGAGCAGTTCTTC.

The count of this clone is one. The chain is built from TRBV4-1 and TRBJ2-3; TRBD2 matches 10 bases. Germline V gene lookup returns CDR1 MGHRA and CDR2 YSYEKL. CDR3 length equals 17 residues. J was trimmed by 5 bases and V by 1 base; bases with no gene match: 9. CDR3 region: CASSQGAGGPLVDTQYF. As DNA, the CDR3 is TGCGCCAGCAGCCAAGGAGCGGGAGGGCCTCTTGTAGATACGCAGTATTTT.

The chain is built from TRBV2 and TRBJ1-6, with TRBD1 as a possible D gene (6 bases). V dropped 7 bases and J dropped 5 bases, with 12 bases sitting between them. CDR1 is SNHLY, CDR2 FYNNEI, per germline. The CDR3 is 14 amino acids. For the CDR3, the DNA is TGTGCCAGCAACCCGGACAGTAATAATTCACCCCTCCACTTT. Translated, it gives CASNPDSNNSPLHF.

V and J are TRBV6-5 and TRBJ2-1; the D is unclear. CDR1 and CDR2 from the germline V gene are MNHEY and SVGAGI. The CDR3 is made up of 13 amino acids. V was clipped by 0 bases and J by 4 bases, with 4 bases between them. The chain's CDR3 is CASSYSLYNEQFF. CDR3 in DNA: TGTGCCAGCAGTTACTCATTATACAATGAGCAGTTCTTC.

This clone was found once. The gene calls are TRBV7-6 and TRBJ1-2; weak D call: TRBD1 (6 bases). V gave up 5 bases and J gave up 8 bases, with 21 bases separating them. The CDR3 is 15 residues long. The germline CDR1 and CDR2 sequences are SGHVS and FNYEAQ. The CDR3 nucleotides read TGTGCCAGCAGCACCCGCGCAGGGGCCCTTGGGGGCTACACCTTC. As protein: CASSTRAGALGGYTF.

V gene TRBV28 combines with J gene TRBJ1-1, with D tentatively TRBD1 (5 bases). From germline, CDR1 is MDHEN and CDR2 SYDVKM. The germline V and J ends were trimmed by 6 bases and 10 bases, with 12 bases remaining between them. This CDR3 region has 11 residues. In nucleotides, the CDR3 is TGTGCCAGCAGCCCAGGGATTCCAGCTTTCTTT. This translates into CASSPGIPAFF.

The chain has TRBV18 and TRBJ1-5; a weak D match, TRBD1 (6 bases). The CDR3 totals 13 residues. Germline lookup yields CDR1 KGHSH and CDR2 LQKENI. Trimming pared 8 bases from V and 2 bases from J, leaving 10 bases between. The CDR3: CASGTGRNQPQHF. DNA for the CDR3: TGTGCCAGCGGTACAGGGCGCAATCAGCCCCAGCATTTT.

The rearrangement uses TRBV4-1 and TRBJ2-5, with D maybe TRBD1 (6 bases). The J call may be in error: the DNA end matches TRBJ2-7 better. The CDR3 loop spans 15 amino acids. Germline V gene lookup returns CDR1 MGHRA and CDR2 YSYEKL. The CDR3 spells CASSQTPGTTYEQYF. Here the CDR3 DNA reads TGCGCCAGCAGTCAAACCCCAGGGACAACCTACGAGCAGTACTTC.

The rearrangement links TRBV19 to TRBJ2-3, with TRBD1 matching over 10 bases. The ends lost 6 bases at V and 3 bases at J; junction bases unmatched: 3. The length of the CDR3 is 14 residues. Germline V lookup: CDR1 LNHDA, CDR2 SQIVND (reference sequence). CDR3 in amino acids: CASRGQGTTDTQYF. In DNA form, the CDR3 reads TGTGCCAGTAGGGGACAGGGGACGACAGATACGCAGTATTTT.

This chain links TRBV11-3 with TRBJ1-1; D uncertain. This CDR3 has 15 amino acids. The V end lost 0 bases, the J end lost 11 bases, and 19 bases lay between the germline ends. Germline V gene data show CDR1 as SGHNT and CDR2 as YENEEA. This CDR3 is CASSLDIDRGLGAFF. The CDR3 region has the DNA TGTGCCAGCAGCTTAGATATTGATCGGGGTCTCGGGGCTTTCTTT.

This chain uses TRBV5-1 with TRBJ2-1; maybe TRBD1 (5 bases). Trimming removed 4 bases at V and 8 bases at J, with 16 bases between. The CDR3 spans 14 residues. Germline V lookup: CDR1 SGHRS, CDR2 YFSETQ. CDR3 sequence: CASSPGYLGDEQFF. The CDR3 coding sequence is TGCGCCAGCAGCCCAGGGTACCTCGGAGATGAGCAGTTCTTC.

V gene TRBV21-1 combines with J gene TRBJ2-1; TRBD1 is taken as the D call from the table, unchecked against the DNA. TRBV21-1 is flagged as a pseudogene. The CDR3 extends over 18 amino acids. The CDR3 DNA follows: TGTGCCAGCAGCAAAAAGGGCAGGGCAACAGGGGTTTACAATGAGCAGTTCTTC. Amino acids: CASSKKGRATGVYNEQFF.

This clone appeared a few times. This rearrangement joins TRBV10-2 to TRBJ2-7, with D perhaps TRBD1 (6 bases). CDR3 length: 13 amino acids. Trimming left V 5 bases short and J 2 bases short, with 10 bases between. From germline, CDR1 is WSHSY and CDR2 SAAADI. For the CDR3, the DNA is TGCGCCAGCAGTACACAGGGCCCCTACGAGCAGTACTTC. Its translation is CASSTQGPYEQYF.

The chain carries TRBV30 and TRBJ1-1, with D possibly matching TRBD1 (6 bases). The CDR3 has 15 residues. Per the germline V gene, CDR1 is GTSNPN and CDR2 is SVGIG (reference sequence). Trimming removed 2 bases from V and 0 bases from J, with 13 bases in between. The CDR3 sequence is CAWSKSTGMNTEAFF. The CDR3 DNA reads as TGTGCCTGGAGTAAATCAACAGGGATGAACACTGAAGCTTTCTTT.

The rearrangement joins TRBV6-5 to TRBJ2-7; 9 bases map to TRBD1. Germline CDR1 MNHEY, CDR2 SVGAGI. V lost 6 bases and J lost 9; bases outside the gene matches: 12. The CDR3 is made up of 14 amino acids. The CDR3: CASRPRGGQGAQYF. The CDR3 DNA is TGTGCCAGCAGGCCCCGCGGGGGACAGGGAGCGCAGTACTTC.

This clone was picked up one time. The rearrangement joins TRBV11-2 to TRBJ2-3, with D unresolved. Germline values: CDR1 SGHAT, CDR2 FQNNGV. Between the trimmed V and J ends, which lost 2 bases and 2 bases, there was a span of 11 bases. CDR3 length equals 15 residues. CDR3 sequence (DNA): TGTGCCAGCAGCTTACCCTCCGCGATCACAGATACGCAGTATTTT. This sequence encodes CASSLPSAITDTQYF.

CDR3 protein: CASSPLGRVAEKLFF. CDR3 in DNA: TGTGCCAGCAGCCCCCTGGGGAGGGTGGCGGAAAAACTGTTTTTT. The chain joins TRBV7-9 to TRBJ1-4; D remains unclear. Trimming took off 5 bases at V and 8 bases at J, with 18 bases between the two ends. CDR1 is SEHNR and CDR2 is FQNEAQ in the germline V gene (reference sequence). The CDR3 consists of 15 residues.

This chain connects TRBV7-3 to TRBJ2-3; 7 nucleotides align to TRBD2. J gave up 12 bases and V 3 bases, and 9 bases lay outside the gene matches. The CDR3 consists of 13 residues. CDR1 SGHTA and CDR2 FQGTGA come from the germline V gene. CDR3 sequence: CASSFVEAGVQYF. The CDR3 DNA follows: TGTGCCAGCAGCTTTGTCGAGGCGGGAGTTCAGTATTTT.

The chain is built from TRBV2 and TRBJ1-1, with D possibly matching TRBD1 (6 bases). CDR3 length: 13 amino acids. CDR1 is SNHLY, CDR2 FYNNEI, per germline. Between the trimmed V and J ends, which lost 7 bases and 1 base, there was a span of 10 bases. The CDR3 protein is CASKMGQNTEAFF. Here the CDR3 DNA reads TGTGCCAGCAAAATGGGACAGAACACTGAAGCTTTCTTT.

The CDR3 is CASSDSDGGRNTIYF. In DNA form, the CDR3 reads TGTGCCAGCAGTGACTCCGATGGGGGGAGAAACACCATATATTTT. The chain employs TRBV9 and TRBJ1-3, with D tentatively TRBD1 (5 bases). Germline V gene lookup returns CDR1 SGDLS and CDR2 YYNGEE. V shed 5 bases and J shed 5 bases, with 17 bases lying between them. The CDR3 has 15 residues.